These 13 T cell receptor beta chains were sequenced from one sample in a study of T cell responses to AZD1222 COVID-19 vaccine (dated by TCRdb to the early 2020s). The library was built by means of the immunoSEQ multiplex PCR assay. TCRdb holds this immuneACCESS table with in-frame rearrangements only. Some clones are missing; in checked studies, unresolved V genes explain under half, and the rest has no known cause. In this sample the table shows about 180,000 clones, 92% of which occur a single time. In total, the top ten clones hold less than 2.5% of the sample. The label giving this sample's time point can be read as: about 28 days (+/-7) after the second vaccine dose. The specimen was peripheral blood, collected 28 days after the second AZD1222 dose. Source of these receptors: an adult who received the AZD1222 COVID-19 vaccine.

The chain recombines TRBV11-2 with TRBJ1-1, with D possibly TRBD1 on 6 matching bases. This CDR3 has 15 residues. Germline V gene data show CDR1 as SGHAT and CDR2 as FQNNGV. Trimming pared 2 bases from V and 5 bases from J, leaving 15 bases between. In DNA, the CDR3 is TGTGCCAGCAGCTTAATGTGGGGGAGGGGGACTGAAGCTTTCTTT. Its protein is CASSLMWGRGTEAFF.

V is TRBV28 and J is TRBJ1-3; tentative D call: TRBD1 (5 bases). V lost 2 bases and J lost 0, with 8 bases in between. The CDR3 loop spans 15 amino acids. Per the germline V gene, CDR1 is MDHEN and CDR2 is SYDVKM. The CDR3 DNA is TGTGCCAGCAGTTTAACGACAGTCTCTGGAAACACCATATATTTT. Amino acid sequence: CASSLTTVSGNTIYF. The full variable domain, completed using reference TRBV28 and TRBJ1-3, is DVKVTQSSRYLVKRTGEKVFLECVQDMDHENMFWYRQDPGLGLRLIYFSYDVKMKEKGDIPEGYSVSREKKERFSLILESASTNQTSMYLCASSLTTVSGNTIYFGEGSWLTVV.

Here the CDR3 DNA reads TGTGCCAGCAGCCCCCCCTTGGGGGGAACCGGGGAGCTGTTTTTT. As protein: CASSPPLGGTGELFF. This chain links TRBV11-2 with TRBJ2-2; a possible D gene is TRBD2 (6 bases). V lost 5 bases and J 5 bases, leaving 15 bases between the germline ends. The CDR3 spans 15 residues. Germline lookup yields CDR1 SGHAT and CDR2 FQNNGV.

The DNA for the CDR3 is TGCAGCGTTGAACAGGGTGGGGTAGAGCAGTTCTTC. Translated: CSVEQGGVEQFF. The J gene is TRBJ2-1, the V gene TRBV29-1; maybe TRBD1 (5 bases). The CDR3 covers 12 residues. Trimming took off 2 bases at V and 10 bases at J, with 12 bases between the two ends. Germline CDR1 SQVTM, CDR2 ANQGSEA.

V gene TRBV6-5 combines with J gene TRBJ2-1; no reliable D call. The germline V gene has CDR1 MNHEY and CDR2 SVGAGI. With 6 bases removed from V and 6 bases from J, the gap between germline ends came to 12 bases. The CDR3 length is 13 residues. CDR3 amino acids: CASSTGLGNEQFF. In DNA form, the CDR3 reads TGTGCCAGCAGCACCGGGTTGGGCAATGAGCAGTTCTTC.

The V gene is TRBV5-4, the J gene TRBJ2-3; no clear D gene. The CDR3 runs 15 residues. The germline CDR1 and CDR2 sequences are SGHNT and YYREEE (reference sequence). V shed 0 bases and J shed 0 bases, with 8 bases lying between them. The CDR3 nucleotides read TGTGCCAGCAGCTTGGCCGGACCTAGCACAGATACGCAGTATTTT. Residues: CASSLAGPSTDTQYF.

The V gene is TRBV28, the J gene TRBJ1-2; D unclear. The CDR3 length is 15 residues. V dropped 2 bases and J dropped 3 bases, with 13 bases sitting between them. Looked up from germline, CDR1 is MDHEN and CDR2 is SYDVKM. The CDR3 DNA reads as TGTGCCAGCAGTTTAGGTGGTTCTTTACACTATGGCTACACCTTC. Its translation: CASSLGGSLHYGYTF.

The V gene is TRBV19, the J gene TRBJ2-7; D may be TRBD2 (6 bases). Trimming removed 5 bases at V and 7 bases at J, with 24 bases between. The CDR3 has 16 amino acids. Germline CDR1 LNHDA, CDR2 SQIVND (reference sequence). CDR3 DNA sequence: TGTGCCAGTAGTCCATGGGCAGCGGGCTTACAAGGGGAGCAGTACTTC. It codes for CASSPWAAGLQGEQYF.

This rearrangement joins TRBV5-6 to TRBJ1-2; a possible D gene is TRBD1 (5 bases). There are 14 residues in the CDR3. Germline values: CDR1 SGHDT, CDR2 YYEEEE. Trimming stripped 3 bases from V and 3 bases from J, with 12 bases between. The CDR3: CASSSLTGHYGYTF. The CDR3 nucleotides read TGTGCCAGCAGCTCTCTAACAGGACACTATGGCTACACCTTC.

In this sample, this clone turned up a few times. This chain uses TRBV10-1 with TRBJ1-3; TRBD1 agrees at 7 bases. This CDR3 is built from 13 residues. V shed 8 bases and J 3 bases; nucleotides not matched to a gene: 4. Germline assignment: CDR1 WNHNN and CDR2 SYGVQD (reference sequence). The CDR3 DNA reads TGCGCCAGCTCGGGACAGCTTGGAAACACCATATATTTT. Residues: CASSGQLGNTIYF.

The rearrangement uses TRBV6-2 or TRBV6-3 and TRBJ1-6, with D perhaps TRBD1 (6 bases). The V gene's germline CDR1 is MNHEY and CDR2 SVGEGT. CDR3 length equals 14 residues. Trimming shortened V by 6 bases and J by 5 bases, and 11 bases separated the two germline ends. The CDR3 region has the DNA TGTGCCAGCAGCCCTCACAGGGATAATTCACCCCTCCACTTT. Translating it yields CASSPHRDNSPLHF.

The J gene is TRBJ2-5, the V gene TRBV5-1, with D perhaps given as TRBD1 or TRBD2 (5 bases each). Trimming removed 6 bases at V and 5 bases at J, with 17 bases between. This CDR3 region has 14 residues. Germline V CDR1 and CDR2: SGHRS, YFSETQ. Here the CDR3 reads CASTLGERGETQYF. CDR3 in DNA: TGCGCCAGCACCCTGGGGGAGCGTGGGGAGACCCAGTACTTC.

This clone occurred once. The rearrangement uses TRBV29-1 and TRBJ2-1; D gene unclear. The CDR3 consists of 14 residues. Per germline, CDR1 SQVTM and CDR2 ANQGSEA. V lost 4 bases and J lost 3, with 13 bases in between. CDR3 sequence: CSVGERRYYNEQFF. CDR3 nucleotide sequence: TGCAGCGTTGGCGAAAGGAGATACTACAATGAGCAGTTCTTC.